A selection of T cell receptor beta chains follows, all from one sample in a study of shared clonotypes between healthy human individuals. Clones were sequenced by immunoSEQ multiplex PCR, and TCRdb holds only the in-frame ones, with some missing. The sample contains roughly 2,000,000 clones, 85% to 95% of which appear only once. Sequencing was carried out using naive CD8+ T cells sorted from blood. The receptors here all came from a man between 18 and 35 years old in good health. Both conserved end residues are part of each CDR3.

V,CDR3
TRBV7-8,CASSWDKTNYGYTF
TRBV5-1,CASSLGQGASYEQYF
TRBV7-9,CASSPKTTYEQYF
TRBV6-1,CASSEEEDRVDTGELFF
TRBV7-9,CASSESSYEQYF
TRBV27,CASSSLAASTDTQYF
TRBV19,CASSSDLGETQYF
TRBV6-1,CASSGIAGGPDNEQFF
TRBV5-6,CASSLRGFEGQETQYF
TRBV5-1,CASRSEQGAGELFF
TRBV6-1,CASSELRASYYGYTF
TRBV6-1,CASSENAVGYQETQYF
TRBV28,CASSLGGSPYEQYF
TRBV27,CASKKGAGSMNTEAFF
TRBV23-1,CASSQSGLRTPETQYF
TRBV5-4,CARKLGGPGLAEAFF
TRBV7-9,CASSLEFQRGASGELFF
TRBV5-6,CASTKGALETQYF
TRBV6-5,CASSYYGGSDTQYF
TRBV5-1,CASSLVTGGRSTEAFF
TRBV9,CASSVDGRAYEQYF
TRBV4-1,CASSQVETGAYYEQYF
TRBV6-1,CASSDNGAFFF
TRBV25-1,CASSELGGNEQFF
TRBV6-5,CASSYSSGRASYEQYF
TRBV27,CASSLGAGGDLSEAFF
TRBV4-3,CASSQDPAGGPFNDEQFF
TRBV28,CASSQGLLWTDTQYF
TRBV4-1,CASSQEGRVQETQYF
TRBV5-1,CASSWRLGYEQYF
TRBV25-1,CASSGYPEENTEAFF
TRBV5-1,CASSPDGLNTEAFF
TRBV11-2,CASSLEAGLSYEQYF
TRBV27,CASSFTGGENQPQHF
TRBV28,CASSPDVSSYNEQFF
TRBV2,CASTGQGGRENEQYF
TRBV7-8,CASSPEREETQYF
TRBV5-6,CASSSRQVGYEQYF
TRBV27,CASSLRTGGNEQFF
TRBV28,CASSFQGMAGELFF
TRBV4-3,CASSQGQDGYTF
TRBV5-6,CASSLWPGKNTEAFF
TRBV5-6,CASSFGTSGEQYF
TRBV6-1,CASSEVQVSTDTQYF
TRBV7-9,CASSLSAGEVWNEQFF
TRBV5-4,CASSYMGAGTQYF